What follows is one T cell receptor beta chain and its context. Its antigen remains unidentified. These data originate in a study of CD8+CD57+ T cells in acquired aplastic anemia. At the level of the study: Quantities of DNA derived from sorted CD4+ and CD8+ cells averaged around 3 ug. There were 10 million to 14 million reads, on average, for CD4+ cells from healthy donors.

Study-wide results and limits: Patients and controls had CD8+ Simpson's diversity values that were not significantly distinct. Patients and controls turned out to have 25 to 35 CD8+ CDR3 sequences in common.

The trim removed 4 bases at V and 2 bases at J, leaving 7 bases unmatched. The CDR3 extends over 16 amino acids. Germline values: CDR1 SQVTM, CDR2 ANQGSEA. Genomic DNA templated the TCR beta VDJ and CDR3 profiling. TCRdb passed the reads through MiXCR, listing each CDR3 protein once. The sample has 350,000 to 450,000 distinct CDR3 sequences, 60% to 80% seen once; the top ten hold 4%. The V call is TRBV29-1, the J call TRBJ2-3; TRBD2 agrees at 12 bases. The material sequenced was sorted CD4+, CD8+, or CD8+CD57+ T cells (not recorded which) from PBMCs. The clonotype comes from a human donor in good health, serving as a control. The CDR3 sequence: CSVARTSGDNTDTQYF. The CDR3 DNA follows: TGCAGCGTTGCCCGGACTAGCGGGGACAACACAGATACGCAGTATTTT.